This T cell receptor beta chain was captured by sequencing in a study of glioma-infiltrating T cells. This clonotype was observed a handful of times. Its matching antigen is unknown. A single base separates this from a much larger clone, so it may be a read error. Germline values: CDR1 MNHEY, CDR2 SVGEGT. The CDR3 loop spans 14 amino acids. The V end was cut by 5 bases, the J end by 10 bases, with 15 bases between. Using RNA template, CDR3s of TCR alpha and beta were amplified with iRepertoire arm-PCR. TCRdb analysed the multiplex PCR reads with MiXCR anew, one entry per CDR3 protein. The table has about 210,000 distinct CDR3 sequences, approximately 30% seen once. Study-wide findings and caveats: Above-expected tissue-blood divergence occurred in all gliomas, most in low-grade ones.

The V gene is TRBV6-2 or TRBV6-3, the J gene TRBJ1-6, with D maybe TRBD1 (5 bases). This TCR came from a human donor with low-grade glioma or glioblastoma, undergoing nonglioma brain surgery, or in good health (not recorded which). Sequenced sample: glioma tissue, nonneoplastic brain tissue, or PBMCs (not recorded which). CDR3 residues: CASSPGREGSPLHF. The CDR3 DNA reads TGTGCCAGCAGTCCCGGCAGGGAGGGCTCACCCCTCCACTTT.